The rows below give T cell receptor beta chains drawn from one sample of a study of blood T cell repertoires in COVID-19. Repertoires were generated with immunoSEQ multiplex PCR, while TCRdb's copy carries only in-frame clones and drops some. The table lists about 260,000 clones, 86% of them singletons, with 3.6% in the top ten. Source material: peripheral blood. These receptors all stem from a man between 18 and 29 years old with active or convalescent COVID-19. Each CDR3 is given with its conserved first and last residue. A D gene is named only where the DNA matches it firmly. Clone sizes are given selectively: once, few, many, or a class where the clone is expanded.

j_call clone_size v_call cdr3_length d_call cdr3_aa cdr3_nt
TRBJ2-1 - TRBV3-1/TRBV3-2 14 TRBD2 CASSQGGGFNEQFF TGTGCCAGCAGCCAAGGGGGGGGTTTCAATGAGCAGTTCTTC
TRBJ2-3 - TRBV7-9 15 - CASSLDTRGTDTQYF TGTGCCAGCAGCTTGGACACTCGGGGCACAGATACGCAGTATTTT
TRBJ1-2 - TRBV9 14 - CASSSGSPHYGYTF TGTGCCAGCAGTTCAGGCTCTCCGCATTATGGCTACACCTTC
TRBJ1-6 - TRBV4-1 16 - CASSQETGSYNSPLHF TGCGCCAGCAGCCAAGAAACGGGTTCCTATAATTCACCCCTCCACTTT
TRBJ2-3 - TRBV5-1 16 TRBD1 CASSLARDRVPDTQYF TGCGCCAGCAGCTTGGCCCGAGACAGGGTTCCAGATACGCAGTATTTT
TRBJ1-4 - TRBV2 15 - CASMPEISGNEKLFF TGTGCCAGCATGCCCGAAATATCGGGGAATGAAAAACTGTTTTTT
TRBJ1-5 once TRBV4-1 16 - CASSHDSASGNQPQHF TGCGCCAGCAGCCATGACAGCGCGAGTGGCAATCAGCCCCAGCATTTT
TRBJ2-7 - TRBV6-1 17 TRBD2 CASSDAVPGLVSYEQYF TGTGCCAGCAGTGATGCGGTGCCTGGACTAGTTAGTTACGAGCAGTACTTC
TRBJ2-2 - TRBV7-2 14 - CASSSPRQYGELFF TGTGCCAGCAGCTCGCCCCGCCAGTATGGGGAGCTGTTTTTT
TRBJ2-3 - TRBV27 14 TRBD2 CATAQLGEGDTQYF TGTGCCACTGCCCAACTGGGGGAGGGGGATACGCAGTATTTT
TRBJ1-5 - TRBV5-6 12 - CASSYMSQPQHF TGTGCCAGCAGCTATATGAGCCAGCCCCAGCATTTT
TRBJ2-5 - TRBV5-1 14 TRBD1 CASSLGTGGRTQYF TGCGCCAGCAGCTTGGGGACAGGGGGCAGGACCCAGTACTTC